Many counts were recorded for the clone carrying this TCR beta chain. As yet, its antigen is unknown. This sample was taken from a study of T cells after yellow fever vaccination. The study's findings and limits: At about 97% for CD4 and almost 90% for CD8, most primary-vaccination clones showed up again after the booster.

TCRdb analysed the 5' RACE reads with MiXCR anew, one entry per CDR3 protein. The sample holds some 170,000 distinct CDR3 sequences; 9.3% are singletons and the top ten take under 40%. Sequenced here: CD8+ T cells sorted from PBMCs, sampled 45 days after the yellow fever booster vaccination. This receptor was identified in a man between 18 and 35 years old who received the YFV17D yellow fever vaccine.

Here the CDR3 DNA reads TGCGCCACCTTCCTAGGGGATACGCAGTATTTT. This translates into CATFLGDTQYF. The chain has TRBV5-1 and TRBJ2-3; D is undetermined. V was clipped by 9 bases and J by 6 bases, with 11 bases between them. Germline assignment: CDR1 SGHRS and CDR2 YFSETQ. The CDR3 sequence is 11 residues long. Drawing the rest from reference TRBV5-1 and TRBJ2-3, the complete variable domain is KAGVTQTPRYLIKTRGQQVTLSCSPISGHRSVSWYQQTPGQGLQFLFEYFSETQRNKGNFPGRFSGRQFSNSRSEMNVSTLELGDSALYLCATFLGDTQYFGPGTRLTVL.